This T cell receptor beta chain was obtained from a study of blood T cells in healthy people across ages. Study-level findings and limits: Unknown donor CMV status possibly confounded expanded clonotype changes. The fall in TCR beta diversity per million T cells was roughly linear with age.

A remark on this clonotype: The antigen is not known.

J gave up 1 base and V 6 bases, and 3 bases lay outside the gene matches. CDR1 is DFQATT and CDR2 is SNEGSKA in the germline V gene (reference sequence). The CDR3 sequence is 14 residues long. Sample donors were healthy Caucasian individuals that came from Russia, aged about 6 to 95. Isolation recovered at least 6.5 million PBMCs from every sample. A sample-barcoded 5' primer and a J-beta primer mix were used in a second PCR of about 7 to 11 cycles. MiXCR was run by TCRdb on the 5' RACE reads, yielding one entry per CDR3 protein. The sample has about 640,000 distinct CDR3 sequences, 58% seen once; the top ten hold 30% to 40%.

The sequenced sample consisted of blood. J is TRBJ2-5 and V is TRBV20-1, with TRBD2 identical over 12 bases. The sequence derives from a man aged 55-75 years in good health. CDR3 region: CSASTSGGQETQYF. CDR3 nucleotide sequence: TGCAGTGCATCGACTAGCGGGGGCCAAGAGACCCAGTACTTC.